Listed here is a single TCR beta chain. This specimen comes from a study of blood T cell repertoires in COVID-19. As for the study in general: Researchers got acute and convalescent COVID-19 samples from the United States, Italy and Spain.

Generated by immunoSEQ multiplex PCR, the TCRdb table keeps only in-frame clones and is missing some. Of 250,000 to 350,000 clones in the sample, about 90% were seen once. This TCR derives from a woman between 50 and 59 years old with COVID-19, enrolled during active disease. The sequenced sample consisted of peripheral blood.

The CDR3 DNA reads as TGTGCCAGCAGCTTAAGCCTCTCTAGCACAGATACGCAGTATTTT. Its translation is CASSLSLSSTDTQYF. V gene TRBV7-7 combines with J gene TRBJ2-3; D unclear. Germline V lookup: CDR1 SSHAT, CDR2 FNYEAQ (reference sequence). Trimming took 2 bases from V and 0 from J, leaving 9 bases between them. This CDR3 is built from 15 residues.